Listed here is a single T cell receptor beta chain. This clone was seen more than once but under ten times. Its cognate antigen has yet to be identified. No base qualities exist here, and no much larger clone lies one base off it. This sample stems from a study of OX40 agonist ivuxolimab in advanced cancers. About the investigation overall: Ivuxolimab, which targeted the costimulatory receptor OX40 (CD134), was an agonistic, fully human IgG2 monoclonal antibody. Intravenous ivuxolimab was administered to patients every 2 weeks at six dose levels: 0.01, 0.1, 0.3, 1.5, 3 and 10 mg/kg. Of the roughly 51 patients in dose escalation, 19 had hepatocellular carcinoma, about 15 had melanoma, 9 had renal cell carcinoma and 9 had head and neck cancer. The dose-escalation cohort was around 84% male with a mean age of roughly 60 years, ranging from roughly 23 to 79. Prior anti-PD-1, anti-PD-L1 or anti-CTLA-4 therapy was permitted, and checkpoint inhibitors had been received by about two fifths of dose-escalation patients. Partial responses were achieved by three dose-escalation patients, of whom one had hepatocellular carcinoma and two had cutaneous melanoma. Peripheral TCRbeta sequencing aimed to test whether ivuxolimab altered TCR sequence diversity and caused clonal T-cell expansion. The monotherapy dose-escalation portion (N ≈ 52 patients) of the phase I ivuxolimab trial is reported in the paper. Beyond this particular receptor, the publication reports: Antigen specificity was not determined for the clonally expanded peripheral T cells. In the 0.1-3.0 mg/kg groups, partial responders were among the patients with the lowest normalized peripheral clonal expansion, particularly in CD8+ T cells. After ivuxolimab, more expanded clones were found on average in CD8+ T cells than in CD4+ T cells. At doses of 0.1 to 3.0 mg/kg, clonal expansion of both CD4+ and CD8+ blood T cells was observed from baseline to week 6. Low levels of normalized T-cell clonal expansion were also seen in some patients who did not respond.

Genomic DNA was isolated from the sorted cells so that the TCRbeta CDR3 region could be sequenced. TCRbeta CDR3 regions were sequenced using the immunoSEQ Assay. TCRdb limited this immuneACCESS table to in-frame rearrangements with V and J called. A share of clones is missing; checked studies link under half to unresolved V genes, and the rest is unexplained. The table for this sample lists just over 20,000 clones; around nine tenths of them were counted only once. Roughly 21% of the sample comes from the top ten. Trimming at the junction amounts to 5 bases on V and 7 bases on J, and the germline ends lie 12 bases apart. Spanning cysteine to phenylalanine, the CDR3 consists of 14 amino acids. The entry retains the CDR3 DNA only, 42 bases that are in frame from base 1. In the germline V gene, CDR1 corresponds to SGHAT and CDR2 to FQNNGV. Patients with a history of autoimmune disease or receiving systemic immunosuppression were excluded from the trial. Peripheral blood for TCR sequencing was collected from all dose cohorts at baseline, on cycle 4 day 1, and on cycle 7 day 1. Samples were obtained from an open-label, multicenter, first-in-human phase I dose-escalation trial of ivuxolimab. Adults with locally advanced or metastatic melanoma, renal cell, hepatocellular, or head and neck squamous cell carcinoma were enrolled in the trial. Before TCR sequencing, CD4+ and CD8+ T cells were separately sorted from peripheral blood.

The sequence derives from an adult with an advanced solid tumor such as melanoma, head and neck, liver or kidney cancer. Recombination joined TRBV11-2 with TRBJ1-6; no D gene call is confident. The source material was CD4+ or CD8+ T cells sorted from blood, sampled in a trial of the OX40 agonist ivuxolimab. The DNA sequence is given as TGTGCCAGCAGCCCTACCGGCGGCAATTCACCCCTCCACTTT. This encodes CASSPTGGNSPLHF.